This T cell receptor (beta chain) is drawn from a study of T-cell reconstitution after alpha-beta-depleted transplantation in children. Trimming pared 4 bases from V and 3 bases from J, leaving 8 bases between. The CDR3 loop spans 13 amino acids. There are a few counts of this clonotype. Its antigen is not identified. Researchers prepared the TCRbeta library using unique molecular identifiers, the study reports. MiXCR, run by TCRdb on the PCR reads, gives a single entry per CDR3 protein. The table lists about 240,000 distinct CDR3 sequences, roughly 23% of them singletons. Points from the study as a whole: From newly produced T cells came most of the T-cell counts and diversity one year after transplant. TCRbeta diversity was high at day 60 in some patients (a result of surviving recipient T cells and thymic progenitors).

This sequence joins TRBV12-3 or TRBV12-4 and TRBJ2-3; D not resolved. The clonotype comes from a girl aged 2 to 10 with Fanconi anemia, due to receive a stem cell transplant. The sequences come from PBMCs, collected before TCRalphabeta/CD19-depleted stem cell transplant. The CDR3 DNA reads as TGTGCCAGCAGTTCTCCAGCTACAGATACGCAGTATTTT. Protein sequence: CASSSPATDTQYF.